The 5 T cell receptor beta chains given below trace back to one sample, sequenced in a study of cytomegalovirus exposure and HLA in healthy donors. The PCR ran on 60 Vbeta and 13 Jbeta primers. The table came from immunoSEQ multiplex PCR; TCRdb's copy has only in-frame clones and leaves some out. The sample records about 59,000 clones, 83% being singletons. The sample consisted of PBMCs. These receptors all stem from a human donor in good health.

The J gene is TRBJ2-2, the V gene TRBV18; D remains ambiguous. The CDR3 is 17 amino acids. CDR1 is KGHSH and CDR2 is LQKENI in the germline V gene. The V gene lost 4 bases and the J gene lost 0 bases, with 15 bases spanning the gap. CDR3 residues: CASSRWLSETNTGELFF. CDR3 DNA sequence: TGTGCCAGCTCACGGTGGTTGTCCGAGACGAACACCGGGGAGCTGTTTTTT.

The chain links TRBV7-2 to TRBJ1-2; D might be TRBD1 (5 bases). V gave up 5 bases and J gave up 8 bases, with 18 bases separating them. The germline V gene has CDR1 SGHTA and CDR2 FQGNSA. The CDR3 is 14 amino acids. The CDR3 sequence is CASSEHPGSIGYTF. CDR3 nucleotides: TGTGCCAGCAGCGAACACCCAGGGTCCATCGGCTACACCTTC.

This clone appeared a single time. The chain couples TRBV5-5 to TRBJ2-5; 8 bases align to TRBD2. Germline CDR1 SGHKS, CDR2 YYEKEE (reference sequence). This CDR3 has 16 residues. V lost 0 bases, J lost 5 bases, and 9 bases stayed unmatched. The CDR3 here is CASSLELLAGWETQYF. CDR3 DNA sequence: TGTGCCAGCAGCTTGGAACTCCTAGCGGGCTGGGAGACCCAGTACTTC.

The J gene is TRBJ1-2, the V gene TRBV12-5, with D hard to call. Germline V gene lookup returns CDR1 LGHNT and CDR2 FRNRAP. This CDR3 is 17 amino acids long. V was cut by 5 bases and J by 0 bases, with 19 bases left in between. The CDR3 DNA is TGTGCTAGTGGTCTGGACGGAAGAACGAGGGCTAACTATGGCTACACCTTC. Amino acid sequence: CASGLDGRTRANYGYTF. Combining the CDR3 with reference TRBV12-5 and TRBJ1-2 gives the whole variable domain DARVTQTPRHKVTEMGQEVTMRCQPILGHNTVFWYRQTMMQGLELLAYFRNRAPLDDSGMPKDRFSAEMPDATLATLKIQPSEPRDSAVYFCASGLDGRTRANYGYTFGSGTRLTVV.

This sequence joins TRBV28 and TRBJ2-7, with 12 positions matching TRBD2. Germline loops: CDR1 MDHEN, CDR2 SYDVKM. V shed 3 bases, J shed 3 bases, and the junction held 6 bases outside the gene matches. This CDR3 has 16 amino acids. The CDR3 loop is CASSLSGLAGNYEQYF. Here the CDR3 DNA reads TGTGCCAGCAGTTTGAGTGGACTAGCGGGAAACTACGAGCAGTACTTC.